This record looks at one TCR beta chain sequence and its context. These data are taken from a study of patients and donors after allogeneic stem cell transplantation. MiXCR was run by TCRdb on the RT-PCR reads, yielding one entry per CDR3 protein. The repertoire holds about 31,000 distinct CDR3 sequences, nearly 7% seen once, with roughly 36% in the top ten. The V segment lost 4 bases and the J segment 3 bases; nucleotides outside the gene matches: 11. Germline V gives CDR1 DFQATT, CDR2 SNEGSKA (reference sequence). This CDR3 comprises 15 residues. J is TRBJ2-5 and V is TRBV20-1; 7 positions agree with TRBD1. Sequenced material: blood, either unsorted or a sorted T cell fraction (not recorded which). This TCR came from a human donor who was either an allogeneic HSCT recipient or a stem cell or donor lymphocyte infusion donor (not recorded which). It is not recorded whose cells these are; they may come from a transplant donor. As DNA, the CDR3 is TGCAGTGCTAAAAACACCGGGACAGAGAAAGAGACCCAGTACTTC. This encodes CSAKNTGTEKETQYF.